These T cell receptor beta chains were read from a single sample in a study of technical replicates of blood from four donors. Profiled with immunoSEQ multiplex PCR; TCRdb holds only in-frame clones, not every one. The sample has tens of thousands of clones; 85% to 90% are singletons. Sequenced sample: PBMCs. The receptors were sampled from a human donor in good health. Some clones in this sample may be carry-over from other donors' samples. CDR3s include the opening cysteine and the closing phenylalanine or tryptophan. The D gene is left open where the match is weak. Size is stated for part of the rows, as once, few or many counts, or as a class when the clone is expanded.

-	TRBV7-2	TRBJ2-5	TRBD1	TGTGCCAGCAGCCTGCAGACGGGACAGCAAGAGACCCAGTACTTC	CASSLQTGQQETQYF
-	TRBV6-6	TRBJ1-5	TRBD1	TGTGCCAGCAGTTTGACAGGGTTCGGCAATCAGCCCCAGCATTTT	CASSLTGFGNQPQHF
-	TRBV30	TRBJ1-2	TRBD1	TGTGCCTGGAGGGAGACAGGGCTTGGCTACACCTTC	CAWRETGLGYTF
-	TRBV19	TRBJ2-5	TRBD1	TGTGCCAGTACCTGGGACAGGGTGTCAGAGACCCAGTACTTC	CASTWDRVSETQYF
-	TRBV7-9	TRBJ1-2	-	TGTGCCAGCAGCCAACAGGATTCTAACTATGGCTACACCTTC	CASSQQDSNYGYTF
-	TRBV6-5	TRBJ2-5	-	TGTGCCAGCAGTACCCCAGGGGTGGAGACCCAGTACTTC	CASSTPGVETQYF
-	TRBV18	TRBJ2-7	TRBD2	TGTGCCAGCTCGCTAAACAGGGTACTAGCGGGAGGAATGGAAGAGCAGTACTTC	CASSLNRVLAGGMEEQYF
-	TRBV7-9	TRBJ2-5	-	TGTGCCAGCAGCTTAGTTCTCAGGGCGACGGAGACCCAGTACTTC	CASSLVLRATETQYF
-	TRBV14	TRBJ1-1	-	TGTGCCAGCAGCCAAGATGGTCACAGGTCTGAAGCTTTCTTT	CASSQDGHRSEAFF
-	TRBV7-8	TRBJ1-5	TRBD1	TGTGCCAGCAGCCCAGGGACAGGCACAATCAATCAGCCCCAGCATTTT	CASSPGTGTINQPQHF
-	TRBV7-3	TRBJ2-3	-	TGTGCCAGCAGCTCGGACTCCACAGATACGCAGTATTTT	CASSSDSTDTQYF
-	TRBV10-2	TRBJ1-1	TRBD1	TGCGCCAGCAGTGGGGACAGGGTCGGGGCTTTCTTT	CASSGDRVGAFF
-	TRBV2	TRBJ1-2	-	TGTGCCAGCAGCAGGAGGAAGGGCAGGAACTATGGCTACACCTTC	CASSRRKGRNYGYTF
-	TRBV7-2	TRBJ2-5	-	TGTGCCAGCAGCTTAGATACTCGAAAAGAGACCCAGTACTTC	CASSLDTRKETQYF
-	TRBV6-1	TRBJ2-7	TRBD2	TGTGCCAGCAGGGCCCGACTAGCGGGTATGAGGGAGCAGTACTTC	CASRARLAGMREQYF
-	TRBV2	TRBJ2-7	TRBD1	TGTGCCAGCAGAGCCGGGACAGGGGGTACATACGAGCAGTACTTC	CASRAGTGGTYEQYF
-	TRBV7-2	TRBJ2-2	TRBD2	TGTGCCAGCAGCTTTCGGACTAGCGGGACCACCGGGGAGCTGTTTTTT	CASSFRTSGTTGELFF
few	TRBV7-9	TRBJ2-5	-	TGTGCCAGCAGCTTAGGGCAGAGTCCAGGGACCCAGTACTTC	CASSLGQSPGTQYF
-	TRBV19	TRBJ2-3	-	TGTGCCAGTACCATAAGCAGGATGGGTAGGGATACGCAGTATTTT	CASTISRMGRDTQYF
-	TRBV7-6	TRBJ2-1	-	TGTGCCAGCAGCATCAACAGGGCTAGCTCCTACAATGAGCAGTTCTTC	CASSINRASSYNEQFF